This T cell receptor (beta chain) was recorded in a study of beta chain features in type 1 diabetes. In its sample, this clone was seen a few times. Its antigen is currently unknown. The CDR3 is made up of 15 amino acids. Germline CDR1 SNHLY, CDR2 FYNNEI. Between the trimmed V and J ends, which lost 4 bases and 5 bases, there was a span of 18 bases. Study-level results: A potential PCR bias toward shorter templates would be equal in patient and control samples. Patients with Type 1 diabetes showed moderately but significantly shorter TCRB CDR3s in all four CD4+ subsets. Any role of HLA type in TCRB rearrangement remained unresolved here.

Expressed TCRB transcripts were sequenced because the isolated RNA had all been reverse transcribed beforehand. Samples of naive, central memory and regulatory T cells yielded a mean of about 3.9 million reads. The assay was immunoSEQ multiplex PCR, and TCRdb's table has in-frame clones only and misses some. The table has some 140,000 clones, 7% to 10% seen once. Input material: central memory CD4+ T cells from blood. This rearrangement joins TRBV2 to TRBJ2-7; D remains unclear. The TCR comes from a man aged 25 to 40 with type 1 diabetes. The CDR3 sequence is CASSVGWVSGHEQYF. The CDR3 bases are TGTGCCAGCAGTGTCGGGTGGGTATCTGGCCACGAGCAGTACTTC.